Following are 5 T cell receptor beta chains from one sample sequenced in a study of graft-versus-host responses after intestinal transplantation (TCRdb year 2021). Receptors were amplified or captured by the immunoSEQ multiplex PCR assay. Drawn from immuneACCESS, this table holds only the in-frame rearrangements with V and J called that TCRdb kept. Clones are partly lost; checked studies trace under half to an unresolved V gene and leave the rest unexplained. This sample holds 6,500 to 9,000 clones; more than 85% were observed only once. Together, the top ten hold roughly 2.2% of the sample. The sequencing used PBMCs, collected 11 days after intestinal transplantation. These TCRs come from a human patient who received an intestinal transplant, so some T cells may come from the graft donor.

The chain employs TRBV19 and TRBJ2-1; a possible D gene is TRBD1 (6 bases). V shed 5 bases and J shed 9 bases, with 11 bases lying between them. Germline V gene sequence: CDR1 LNHDA, CDR2 SQIVND (reference sequence). The CDR3 contains 12 residues. The CDR3 here is CASSLGAGEQFF. In DNA, the CDR3 is TGTGCCAGTAGTTTGGGGGCTGGTGAGCAGTTCTTC.

This chain links TRBV1 with TRBJ2-4; the D call TRBD2 from the table was never checked on the DNA. TRBV1 is annotated as a pseudogene. CDR3 length: 21 amino acids. The CDR3 sequence is CTSSQETSGRMPDYLENIQYF. CDR3 coding DNA: TGCACCAGCAGCCAAGAAACTAGCGGGAGGATGCCGGACTATCTGGAGAACATTCAGTACTTC.

The chain is built from TRBV7-6 and TRBJ2-7, with a weak D call TRBD2 (6 bases). Germline values: CDR1 SGHVS, CDR2 FNYEAQ. V was trimmed by 6 bases and J by 5 bases, leaving 20 bases between them. The length of the CDR3 is 15 residues. The CDR3 loop is CASSLDPSSGDEQYF. The CDR3 bases are TGTGCCAGCAGTCTGGACCCTTCCTCGGGGGACGAGCAGTACTTC.

For the CDR3, the DNA is TGTGCCAGCAGTGACTCTAGCGGGGGGCCAGATACGCAGTATTTT. Its protein is CASSDSSGGPDTQYF. V usage is TRBV6-4 and J usage is TRBJ2-3; 10 positions match TRBD2. Looked up from germline, CDR1 is MRHNA and CDR2 is SNTAGT. The CDR3 is 15 residues long. V trimming: 0 bases; J trimming: 4 bases; junction bases outside the gene matches: 1.

This clone was counted between two and nine times. The V gene is TRBV10-3, the J gene TRBJ2-7; D not certain. The germline V and J ends were trimmed by 6 bases and 1 base, with 7 bases remaining between them. Germline CDR1 ENHRY, CDR2 SYGVKD. This CDR3 is 12 amino acids long. CDR3 bases: TGTGCCATCAGGAAGGAGTCCTACGAGCAGTACTTC. It codes for CAIRKESYEQYF.